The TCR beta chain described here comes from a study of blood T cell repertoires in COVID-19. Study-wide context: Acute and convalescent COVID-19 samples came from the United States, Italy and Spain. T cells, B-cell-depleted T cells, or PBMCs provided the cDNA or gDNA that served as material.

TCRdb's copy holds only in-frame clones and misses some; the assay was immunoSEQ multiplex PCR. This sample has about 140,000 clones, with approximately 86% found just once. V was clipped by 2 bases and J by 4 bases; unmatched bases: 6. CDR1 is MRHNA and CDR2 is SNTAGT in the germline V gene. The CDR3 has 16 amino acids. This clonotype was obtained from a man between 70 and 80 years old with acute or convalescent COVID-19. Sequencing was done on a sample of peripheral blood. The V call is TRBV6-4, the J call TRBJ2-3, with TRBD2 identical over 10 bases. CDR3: CASSDGSGRPPDTQYF. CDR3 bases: TGTGCCAGCAGTGACGGTAGCGGGAGGCCTCCAGATACGCAGTATTTT.